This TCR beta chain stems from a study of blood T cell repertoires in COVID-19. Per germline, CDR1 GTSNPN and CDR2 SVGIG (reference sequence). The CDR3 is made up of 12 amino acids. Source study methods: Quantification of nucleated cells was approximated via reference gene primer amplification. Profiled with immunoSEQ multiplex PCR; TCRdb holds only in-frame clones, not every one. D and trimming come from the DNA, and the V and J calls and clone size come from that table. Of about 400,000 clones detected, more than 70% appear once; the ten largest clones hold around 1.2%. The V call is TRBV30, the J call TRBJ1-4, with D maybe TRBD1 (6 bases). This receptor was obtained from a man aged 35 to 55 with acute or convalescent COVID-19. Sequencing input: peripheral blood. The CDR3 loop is CAGQNLFEKLFF. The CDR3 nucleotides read TGTGCTGGACAGAATTTGTTTGAAAAACTGTTTTTT.